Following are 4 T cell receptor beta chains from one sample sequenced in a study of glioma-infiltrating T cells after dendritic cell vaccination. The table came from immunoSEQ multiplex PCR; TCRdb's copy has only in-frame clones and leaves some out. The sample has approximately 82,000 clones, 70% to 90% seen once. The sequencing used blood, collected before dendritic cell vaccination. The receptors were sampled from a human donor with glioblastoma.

The CDR3 region is CASSPPSGVTDTQYF. The CDR3 bases are TGTGCCAGCAGCCCACCTAGCGGGGTCACAGATACGCAGTATTTT. The V gene is TRBV28, the J gene TRBJ2-3, with 9 bases matching TRBD2. Germline V gene lookup returns CDR1 MDHEN and CDR2 SYDVKM. The junction had 6 bases not matched to a gene; V was cut back by 6 bases and J by 2 bases. The CDR3 runs to 15 residues.

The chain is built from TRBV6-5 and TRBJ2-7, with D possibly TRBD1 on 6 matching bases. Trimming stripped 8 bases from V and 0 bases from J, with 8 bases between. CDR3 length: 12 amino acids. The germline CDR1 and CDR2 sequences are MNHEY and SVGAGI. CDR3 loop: CASGGHSYEQYF. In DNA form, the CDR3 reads TGTGCCAGCGGGGGACACTCCTACGAGCAGTACTTC.

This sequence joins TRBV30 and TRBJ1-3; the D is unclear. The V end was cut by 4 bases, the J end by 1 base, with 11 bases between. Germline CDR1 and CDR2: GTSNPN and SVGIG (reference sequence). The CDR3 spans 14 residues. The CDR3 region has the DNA TGTGCCTGGATGAGTTGGAGATCTGGAAACACCATATATTTT. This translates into CAWMSWRSGNTIYF. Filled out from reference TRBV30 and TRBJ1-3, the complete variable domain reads SQTIHQWPATLVQPVGSPLSLECTVEGTSNPNLYWYRQAAGRGLQLLFYSVGIGQISSEVPQNLSASRPQDRQFILSSKKLLLSDSGFYLCAWMSWRSGNTIYFGEGSWLTVV.

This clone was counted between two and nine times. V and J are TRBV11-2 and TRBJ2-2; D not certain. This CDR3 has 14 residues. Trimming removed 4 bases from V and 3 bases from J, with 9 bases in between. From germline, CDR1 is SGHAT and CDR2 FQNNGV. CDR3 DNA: TGTGCCAGCAGCTCTACGGTGGACACCGGGGAGCTGTTTTTT. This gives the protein CASSSTVDTGELFF. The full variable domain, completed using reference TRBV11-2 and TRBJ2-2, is EAGVAQSPRYKIIEKRQSVAFWCNPISGHATLYWYQQILGQGPKLLIQFQNNGVVDDSQLPKDRFSAERLKGVDSTLKIQPAKLEDSAVYLCASSSTVDTGELFFGEGSRLTVL.